Detailed here is one T cell receptor beta chain. This entry is derived from a study of regulatory T cells in long-lasting Graves disease. Specified time point: newly diagnosed GD, antithyroid drugs for less than 3 months. PBMCs provided the RNA from which the TCR library was made. Germline loops: CDR1 MNHNS, CDR2 SASEGT. The CDR3 covers 12 residues. Investigators prepared the TCR beta libraries by applying iRepertoire HTBI primers and Arm-PCR of CDR3 regions. Using its own MiXCR run on the multiplex PCR reads, TCRdb lists one record per CDR3 protein. The data hold about 470,000 distinct CDR3 sequences, with under 15% observed a single time. These sequences were also reported in another study, on T cells in Graves' hyperthyroidism and ophthalmopathy.

The source material was peripheral blood mononuclear cells (PBMCs), sampled at new diagnosis, from a patient treated with antithyroid drugs. This clonotype was obtained from a woman in her twenties or thirties with Graves disease. The J gene is TRBJ2-5, the V gene TRBV6-1; maybe TRBD2 (5 bases). The DNA matches TRBJ2-1 better at its end, which makes the J call doubtful. The CDR3 here is CASADLADEQFF. CDR3 in DNA: TGTGCCAGCGCCGACCTAGCAGACGAGCAGTTCTTC.